The rows below give T cell receptor beta chains drawn from one sample of a study of blood T cell repertoires in COVID-19. Generated by immunoSEQ multiplex PCR, the TCRdb table keeps only in-frame clones and is missing some. Of around 400,000 clones in the sample, around 87% were seen once. Source material: peripheral blood. The receptors derive from a woman between 55 and 75 years old with COVID-19, enrolled during active disease. CDR3s include the opening cysteine and the closing phenylalanine or tryptophan. The D gene is left open where the match is weak. The size of a clone is reported for some rows only, either as once, few or many, or as a class for expanded clones.

TRBV18,NA,NA,TRBJ1-4,CASEPVGGGEKLFF,TGTGCCAGCGAACCAGTCGGGGGAGGAGAAAAACTGTTTTTT
TRBV5-1,NA,NA,TRBJ2-5,CASSLQTGFQETQYF,TGCGCCAGCAGCTTACAGACAGGTTTTCAAGAGACCCAGTACTTC
TRBV6-1,NA,NA,TRBJ2-1,CASSEEQISYNEQFF,TGTGCCAGCAGTGAAGAGCAAATCTCCTACAATGAGCAGTTCTTC
TRBV6-5,NA,NA,TRBJ2-7,CASSYSSGSYEQYF,TGTGCCAGCAGTTACTCGAGTGGCTCCTACGAGCAGTACTTC
TRBV11-2,NA,NA,TRBJ2-2,CASSGSGGGSGELFF,TGTGCCAGCAGCGGGAGCGGTGGTGGGTCCGGGGAGCTGTTTTTT
TRBV7-9,once,TRBD2,TRBJ2-3,CASSLRRAGTTTTDTQYF,TGTGCCAGCAGCCTTCGCCGTGCCGGGACTACGACCACAGATACGCAGTATTTT
TRBV6-2/TRBV6-3,few,NA,TRBJ1-1,CASSYSTPTGSAFF,TGTGCCAGCAGTTACTCGACCCCGACGGGATCTGCTTTCTTT
TRBV5-1,NA,TRBD1,TRBJ2-2,CASSFPQGVPTGELFF,TGCGCCAGCAGCTTCCCTCAGGGGGTGCCCACCGGGGAGCTGTTTTTT
TRBV28,NA,TRBD1,TRBJ1-1,CASSTGGANTEAFF,TGTGCCAGCAGCACAGGGGGCGCGAACACTGAAGCTTTCTTT
TRBV3-1/TRBV3-2,NA,NA,TRBJ2-3,CASSQGQGNTQYF,TGTGCCAGCAGCCAAGGGCAGGGGAATACGCAGTATTTT
TRBV7-9,NA,NA,TRBJ2-6,CASSLYPSGANVLTF,TGTGCCAGCAGCTTATATCCTTCTGGGGCCAACGTCCTGACTTTC
TRBV5-1,NA,NA,TRBJ1-2,CASSLVVANYGYTF,TGCGCCAGCAGCTTGGTAGTGGCTAACTATGGCTACACCTTC
TRBV27,NA,NA,TRBJ1-2,CASTPSKGYYGYTF,TGTGCCAGCACACCATCGAAGGGGTACTATGGCTACACCTTC
TRBV19,NA,TRBD1,TRBJ2-3,CASSRQGRTDTQYF,TGTGCCAGTAGTCGACAGGGACGGACAGATACGCAGTATTTT
TRBV2,once,NA,TRBJ2-1,CASSEDRVGEQFF,TGTGCCAGCAGTGAAGACAGGGTGGGTGAGCAGTTCTTC
TRBV19,NA,TRBD1,TRBJ1-5,CASSIDLDRGNQPQHF,TGTGCCAGTAGTATAGACCTGGACAGGGGGAATCAGCCCCAGCATTTT
TRBV27,once,TRBD1,TRBJ2-7,CASSSRTGTYEQYF,TGTGCCAGCAGTTCGAGGACAGGGACCTACGAGCAGTACTTC
TRBV5-8,NA,NA,TRBJ1-5,CASSLGESSNQPQHF,TGTGCCAGCAGTTTGGGTGAGAGTAGCAATCAGCCCCAGCATTTT
TRBV2,NA,NA,TRBJ2-7,CASGAGALSYEQYF,TGTGCCAGCGGGGCGGGGGCCCTCTCCTACGAGCAGTACTTC
TRBV7-6,NA,NA,TRBJ1-4,CASSLGVVGAKLFF,TGTGCCAGCAGCTTAGGGGTGGTGGGGGCAAAACTGTTTTTT
TRBV2,NA,TRBD1,TRBJ2-2,CASASGTGMGELFF,TGTGCCAGCGCCTCCGGGACAGGGATGGGGGAGCTGTTTTTT
TRBV4-1,many,TRBD2,TRBJ2-5,CASSQAGLGEETQYF,TGCGCCAGCAGCCAGGCGGGACTAGGGGAAGAGACCCAGTACTTC
TRBV5-1,once,NA,TRBJ1-4,CASSLGEGGEKLFF,TGCGCCAGCAGCTTGGGAGAGGGAGGTGAAAAACTGTTTTTT
TRBV4-2,NA,TRBD2,TRBJ2-1,CASSQWTGGGAFEQFF,TGTGCCAGCAGCCAATGGACGGGCGGGGGGGCCTTTGAGCAGTTCTTC
TRBV7-7,NA,NA,TRBJ2-2,CASSLGQLNTGELFF,TGTGCTAGCAGCTTGGGCCAGCTGAACACCGGGGAGCTGTTTTTT
TRBV7-8,NA,NA,TRBJ1-2,CASSPYSREENGYTF,TGTGCCAGCAGCCCCTACTCCCGGGAGGAGAATGGCTACACCTTC
TRBV5-1,NA,NA,TRBJ1-1,CASSFIRGGNTEAFF,TGCGCCAGCAGCTTCATCAGGGGCGGGAACACTGAAGCTTTCTTT
TRBV5-1,NA,NA,TRBJ1-2,CASSLVSPNYGYTF,TGCGCCAGCAGCTTGGTGAGCCCTAACTATGGCTACACCTTC
TRBV19,NA,NA,TRBJ2-3,CASSTMRYTDTQYF,TGTGCCAGTAGTACGATGCGTTACACAGATACGCAGTATTTT
TRBV5-6,NA,NA,TRBJ2-5,CASSLVSPEGGETQYF,TGTGCCAGCAGCTTGGTATCCCCGGAGGGGGGGGAGACCCAGTACTTC
TRBV7-9,once,NA,TRBJ1-1,CASSLGLATEAFF,TGTGCCAGCAGCTTAGGTCTGGCTACTGAAGCTTTCTTT
TRBV9,NA,NA,TRBJ1-3,CASSAIPASSGNTIYF,TGTGCCAGCAGCGCAATTCCAGCGAGCTCTGGAAACACCATATATTTT
TRBV7-9,once,TRBD1,TRBJ1-1,CASSSWGTGRSTEAFF,TGTGCCAGCAGCTCTTGGGGGACAGGGAGGAGCACTGAAGCTTTCTTT
TRBV6-5,once,NA,TRBJ1-2,CASSYTQGSYGYTF,TGTGCCAGCAGTTACACCCAGGGGAGCTATGGCTACACCTTC
TRBV30,NA,TRBD1,TRBJ1-2,CAWNTQGGYGYTF,TGTGCCTGGAATACCCAGGGGGGCTATGGCTACACCTTC
TRBV27,NA,NA,TRBJ1-4,CASSRVSFNEKLFF,TGTGCCAGCAGCCGGGTCAGTTTTAATGAAAAACTGTTTTTT
TRBV7-9,NA,NA,TRBJ1-1,CASSLTGGNTEAFF,TGTGCCAGCAGCCTAACAGGCGGGAACACTGAAGCTTTCTTT
TRBV6-5,NA,NA,TRBJ1-1,CASSYSRRGNTEAFF,TGTGCCAGCAGTTACTCGCGTCGGGGGAACACTGAAGCTTTCTTT
TRBV5-1,NA,NA,TRBJ1-1,CASSLGGTTEAFF,TGCGCCAGCAGCTTGGGCGGGACCACTGAAGCTTTCTTT
TRBV2,NA,TRBD1,TRBJ1-1,CASSVTGGNTEAFF,TGTGCCAGCAGTGTTACAGGGGGGAACACTGAAGCTTTCTTT
TRBV9,NA,TRBD2,TRBJ2-2,CASSAKRGGDTGELFF,TGTGCCAGCAGCGCCAAGCGGGGGGGAGATACCGGGGAGCTGTTTTTT
TRBV5-1,NA,NA,TRBJ2-5,CASSRRTDPTTQYF,TGCGCCAGCAGCCGTCGGACAGATCCGACGACCCAGTACTTC
TRBV6-1,once,NA,TRBJ1-3,CASSDNLVRNTIYF,TGTGCCAGCAGTGATAACCTAGTCCGAAACACCATATATTTT
TRBV6-5,NA,TRBD1,TRBJ1-6,CASRPRQGTTPLHF,TGTGCCAGCAGACCCCGACAGGGAACAACCCCCCTCCACTTT
TRBV5-1,few,NA,TRBJ1-1,CASSLGSGTLNTEAFF,TGCGCCAGCAGCTTGGGGTCCGGGACACTGAACACTGAAGCTTTCTTT
TRBV5-4,NA,NA,TRBJ2-7,CASSREINREQYF,TGTGCCAGCAGTCGTGAAATAAACAGAGAGCAGTACTTC
TRBV5-1,NA,NA,TRBJ2-7,CASSPETVPYEQYF,TGCGCCAGCAGCCCGGAGACAGTTCCCTACGAGCAGTACTTC
TRBV7-8,NA,NA,TRBJ1-1,CASRGQSRNTEAFF,TGTGCCAGCAGAGGACAAAGTCGGAACACTGAAGCTTTCTTT
TRBV7-2,NA,TRBD1,TRBJ1-5,CASSLNRDRNQPQHF,TGTGCCAGCAGCTTAAATCGGGACAGAAATCAGCCCCAGCATTTT
TRBV6-2/TRBV6-3,NA,NA,TRBJ2-2,CASSLRDTGELFF,TGTGCCAGCAGCCTCCGGGACACCGGGGAGCTGTTTTTT
TRBV3-1/TRBV3-2,NA,NA,TRBJ2-1,CASSQRQTFPYNEQFF,TGTGCCAGCAGCCAGCGCCAAACCTTTCCCTACAATGAGCAGTTCTTC
TRBV28,NA,NA,TRBJ2-3,CASTLEGGKQYF,TGTGCCAGCACCCTCGAGGGGGGGAAGCAGTATTTT
TRBV7-2,NA,TRBD2,TRBJ2-7,CASSSSSGPYEQYF,TGTGCCAGCAGCTCATCTAGCGGACCCTACGAGCAGTACTTC
TRBV28,NA,NA,TRBJ2-7,CASRSSYEQYF,TGTGCCAGCAGGAGCTCCTACGAGCAGTACTTC